This T cell receptor (beta chain) was profiled in a study of T cell responses to AZD1222 COVID-19 vaccine. On this clone itself: The antigen remains undetermined.

TCRdb keeps only in-frame clones here, not all; method: immunoSEQ multiplex PCR. The data contain over 100,000 clones, roughly 87% of them singletons. General study results and limits: Across spike, vaccine-associated CD4 TCRs were found, dominant at 160-218 and 743-854.

The CDR3 sequence is 15 residues long. Looked up from germline, CDR1 is LNHDA and CDR2 is SQIVND (reference sequence). The V gene end was trimmed by 8 bases and the J gene end by 6 bases; junction bases not matched to a gene: 8. The origin of this receptor is an adult who received the AZD1222 COVID-19 vaccine. The chain employs TRBV19 and TRBJ1-5; 12 positions match TRBD1. The input for sequencing was peripheral blood, taken 28 days after the second AZD1222 dose. CDR3 DNA sequence: TGTGCCAGTCGTGCCGGGACAGGGGGCGGTCAGCCCCAGCATTTT. Its translation: CASRAGTGGGQPQHF.